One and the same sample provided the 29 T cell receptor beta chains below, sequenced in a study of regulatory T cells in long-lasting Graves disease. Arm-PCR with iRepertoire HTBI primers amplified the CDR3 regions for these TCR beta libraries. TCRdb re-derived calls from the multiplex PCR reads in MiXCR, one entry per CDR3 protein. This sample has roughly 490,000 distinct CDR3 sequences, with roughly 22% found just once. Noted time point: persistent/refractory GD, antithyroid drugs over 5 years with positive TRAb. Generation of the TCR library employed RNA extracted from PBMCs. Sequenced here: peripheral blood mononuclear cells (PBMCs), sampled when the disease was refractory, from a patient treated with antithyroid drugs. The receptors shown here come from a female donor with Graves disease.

CDR3 DNA: TGCAGTGCTCCATCCCCAGGGGGCTTTAATGAAAAACTGTTTTTT. Amino acid sequence: CSAPSPGGFNEKLFF. V gene TRBV20-1 combines with J gene TRBJ1-4; 8 nucleotides align to TRBD1. This CDR3 region has 15 residues. Trimming at V came to 5 bases and at J to 4 bases, leaving 9 bases not matched to a gene. Germline CDR1 reads DFQATT; CDR2 reads SNEGSKA (reference sequence).

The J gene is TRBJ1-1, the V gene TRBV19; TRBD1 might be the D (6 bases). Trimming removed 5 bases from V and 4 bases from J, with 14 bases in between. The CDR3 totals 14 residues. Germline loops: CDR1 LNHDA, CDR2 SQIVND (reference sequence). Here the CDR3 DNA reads TGTGCCAGTAGTGTACAGGGTACTTTCACTGAAGCTTTCTTT. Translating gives CASSVQGTFTEAFF.

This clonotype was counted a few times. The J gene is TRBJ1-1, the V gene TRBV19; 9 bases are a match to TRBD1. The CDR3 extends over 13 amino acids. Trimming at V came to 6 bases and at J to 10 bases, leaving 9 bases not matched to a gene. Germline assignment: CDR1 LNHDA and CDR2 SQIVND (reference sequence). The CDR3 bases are TGTGCCAGTAGGAGGGACAGGGCGGTTGGAGCTTTCTTT. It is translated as CASRRDRAVGAFF.

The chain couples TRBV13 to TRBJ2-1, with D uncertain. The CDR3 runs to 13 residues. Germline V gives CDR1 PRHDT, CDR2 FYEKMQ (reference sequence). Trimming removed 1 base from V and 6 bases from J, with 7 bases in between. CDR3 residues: CASSLERRNEQFF. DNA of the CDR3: TGTGCCAGCAGCTTAGAAAGGCGCAATGAGCAGTTCTTC.

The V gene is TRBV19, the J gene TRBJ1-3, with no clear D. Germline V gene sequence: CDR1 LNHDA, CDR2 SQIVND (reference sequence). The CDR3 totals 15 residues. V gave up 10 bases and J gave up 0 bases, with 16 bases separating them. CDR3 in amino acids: CATKKAADSGNTIYF. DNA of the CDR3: TGTGCCACAAAAAAGGCCGCAGACTCTGGAAACACCATATATTTT. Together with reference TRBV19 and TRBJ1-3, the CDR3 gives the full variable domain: DGGITQSPKYLFRKEGQNVTLSCEQNLNHDAMYWYRQDPGQGLRLIYYSQIVNDFQKGDIAEGYSVSREKKESFPLTVTSAQKNPTAFYLCATKKAADSGNTIYFGEGSWLTVV.

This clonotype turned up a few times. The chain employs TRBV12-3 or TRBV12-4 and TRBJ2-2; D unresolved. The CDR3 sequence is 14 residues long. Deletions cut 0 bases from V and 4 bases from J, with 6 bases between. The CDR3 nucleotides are TGTGCCAGCAGTTTAGCCAGGTCCACCGGGGAGCTGTTTTTT. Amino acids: CASSLARSTGELFF.

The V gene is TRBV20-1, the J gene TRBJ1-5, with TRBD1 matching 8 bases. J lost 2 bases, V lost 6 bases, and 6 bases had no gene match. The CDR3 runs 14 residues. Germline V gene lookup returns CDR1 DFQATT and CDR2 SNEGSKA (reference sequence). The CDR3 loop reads CSALDRDGNQPQHF. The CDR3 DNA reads TGCAGTGCCCTGGACAGGGACGGCAATCAGCCCCAGCATTTT.

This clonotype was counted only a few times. Here the CDR3 reads CVSGNYEQYF. The DNA for the CDR3 is TGTGTGTCAGGGAACTACGAGCAGTACTTC. The rearrangement uses TRBV6-1 and TRBJ2-7; maybe TRBD1 (5 bases). Germline values: CDR1 MNHNS, CDR2 SASEGT. The CDR3 is 10 amino acids.

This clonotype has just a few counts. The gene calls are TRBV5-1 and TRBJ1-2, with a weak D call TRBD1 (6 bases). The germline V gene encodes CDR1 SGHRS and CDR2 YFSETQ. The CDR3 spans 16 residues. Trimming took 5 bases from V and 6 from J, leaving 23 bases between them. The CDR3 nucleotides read TGCGCCAGCAGAATTGGGACACCAGGAGGTTATAATGGCTACACCTTC. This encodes CASRIGTPGGYNGYTF. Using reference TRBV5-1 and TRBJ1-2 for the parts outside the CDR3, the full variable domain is KAGVTQTPRYLIKTRGQQVTLSCSPISGHRSVSWYQQTPGQGLQFLFEYFSETQRNKGNFPGRFSGRQFSNSRSEMNVSTLELGDSALYLCASRIGTPGGYNGYTFGSGTRLTVV.

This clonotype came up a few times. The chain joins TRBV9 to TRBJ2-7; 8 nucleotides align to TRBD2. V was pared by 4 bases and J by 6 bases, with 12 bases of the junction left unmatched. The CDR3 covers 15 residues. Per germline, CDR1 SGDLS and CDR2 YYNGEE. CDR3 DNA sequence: TGTGCCAGCAGCCCGGTTTCGGGAGGGGAAGGCGAGCAGTACTTC. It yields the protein CASSPVSGGEGEQYF.

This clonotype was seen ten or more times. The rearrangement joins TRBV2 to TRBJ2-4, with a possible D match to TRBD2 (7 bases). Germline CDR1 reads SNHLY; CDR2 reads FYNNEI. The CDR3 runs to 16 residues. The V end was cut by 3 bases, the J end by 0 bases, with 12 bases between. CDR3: CASSEKGGLAKNIQYF. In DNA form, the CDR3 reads TGTGCCAGCAGTGAGAAGGGGGGGCTAGCCAAAAACATTCAGTACTTC.

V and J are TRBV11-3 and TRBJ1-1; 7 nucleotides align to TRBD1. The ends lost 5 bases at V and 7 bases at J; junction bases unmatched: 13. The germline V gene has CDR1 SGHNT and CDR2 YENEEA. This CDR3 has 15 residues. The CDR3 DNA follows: TGTGCCAGCAGCCGGGGGGGGCAGGGGGTTATTGAAGCTTTCTTT. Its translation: CASSRGGQGVIEAFF. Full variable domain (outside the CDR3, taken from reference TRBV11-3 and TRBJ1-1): EAGVVQSPRYKIIEKKQPVAFWCNPISGHNTLYWYLQNLGQGPELLIRYENEEAVDDSQLPKDRFSAERLKGVDSTLKIQPAELGDSAVYLCASSRGGQGVIEAFFGQGTRLTVV.

The CDR3 region has the DNA TGTGCCATCAGTCAACCGGACAGCAAGGGGGAGACCCAGTACTTC. This codes for CAISQPDSKGETQYF. The rearrangement links TRBV10-3 to TRBJ2-5; TRBD1 is a possible D gene (6 bases). V lost 5 bases and J lost 5, with 18 bases in between. Germline CDR1 reads ENHRY; CDR2 reads SYGVKD. The CDR3 extends over 15 amino acids.

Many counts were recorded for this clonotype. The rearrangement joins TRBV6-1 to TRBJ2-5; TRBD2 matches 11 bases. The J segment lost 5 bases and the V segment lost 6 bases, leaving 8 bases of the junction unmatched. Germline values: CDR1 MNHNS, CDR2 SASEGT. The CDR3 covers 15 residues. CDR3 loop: CASRTFSGGGETQYF. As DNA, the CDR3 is TGTGCCAGCAGAACCTTTAGCGGGGGGGGTGAGACCCAGTACTTC.

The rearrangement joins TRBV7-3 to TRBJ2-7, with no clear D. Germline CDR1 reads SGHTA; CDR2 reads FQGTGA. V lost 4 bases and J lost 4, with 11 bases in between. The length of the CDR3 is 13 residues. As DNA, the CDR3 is TGTGCCAGCAGCTCCTCACAAACGTACGAGCAGTACTTC. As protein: CASSSSQTYEQYF.

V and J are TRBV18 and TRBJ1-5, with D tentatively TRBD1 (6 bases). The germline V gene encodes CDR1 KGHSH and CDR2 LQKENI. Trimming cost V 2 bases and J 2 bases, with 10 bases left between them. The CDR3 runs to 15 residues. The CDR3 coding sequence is TGTGCCAGCTCACCAAAGGGGGTAGGCAATCAGCCCCAGCATTTT. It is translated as CASSPKGVGNQPQHF.

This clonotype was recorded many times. The CDR3 here is CASTIRWESSNQPQHF. The DNA of the CDR3 is TGTGCCAGCACGATTCGGTGGGAAAGCAGCAATCAGCCCCAGCATTTT. This rearrangement joins TRBV19 to TRBJ1-5; D gene uncertain. Trimming stripped 9 bases from V and 1 base from J, with 19 bases between. This CDR3 has 16 amino acids. The V gene's germline CDR1 is LNHDA and CDR2 SQIVND (reference sequence). Complete variable domain (other parts from reference TRBV19 and TRBJ1-5): DGGITQSPKYLFRKEGQNVTLSCEQNLNHDAMYWYRQDPGQGLRLIYYSQIVNDFQKGDIAEGYSVSREKKESFPLTVTSAQKNPTAFYLCASTIRWESSNQPQHFGDGTRLSIL.

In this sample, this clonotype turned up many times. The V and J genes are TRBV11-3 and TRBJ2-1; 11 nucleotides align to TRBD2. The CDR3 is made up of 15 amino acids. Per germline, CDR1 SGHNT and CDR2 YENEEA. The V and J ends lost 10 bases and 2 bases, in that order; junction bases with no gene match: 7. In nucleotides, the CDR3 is TGTGCCACCGCCCTAGCGGGAGGACCCTACAATGAGCAGTTCTTC. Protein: CATALAGGPYNEQFF.

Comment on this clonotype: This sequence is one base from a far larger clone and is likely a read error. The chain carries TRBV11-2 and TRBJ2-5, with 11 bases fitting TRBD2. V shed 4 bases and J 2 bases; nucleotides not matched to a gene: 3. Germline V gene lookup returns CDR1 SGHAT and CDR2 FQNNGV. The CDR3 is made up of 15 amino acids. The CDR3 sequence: CASSSGLADQETQYF. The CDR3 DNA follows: TGTGCCAGCAGCTCGGGACTAGCGGATCAAGAGACCCAGTACTTC.

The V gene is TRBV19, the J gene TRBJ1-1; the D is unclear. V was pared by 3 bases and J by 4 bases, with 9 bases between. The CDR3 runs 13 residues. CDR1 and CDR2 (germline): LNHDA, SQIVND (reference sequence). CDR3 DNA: TGTGCCAGTAGTATGACACCCGCCACTGAAGCTTTCTTT. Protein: CASSMTPATEAFF.

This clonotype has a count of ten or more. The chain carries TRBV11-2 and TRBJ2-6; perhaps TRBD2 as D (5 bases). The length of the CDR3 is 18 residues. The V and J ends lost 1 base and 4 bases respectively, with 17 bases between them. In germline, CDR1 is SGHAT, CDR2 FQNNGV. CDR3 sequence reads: CASSLGWRRGPGANVLTF. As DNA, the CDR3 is TGTGCCAGCAGCTTAGGATGGCGAAGAGGGCCGGGGGCCAACGTCCTGACTTTC.

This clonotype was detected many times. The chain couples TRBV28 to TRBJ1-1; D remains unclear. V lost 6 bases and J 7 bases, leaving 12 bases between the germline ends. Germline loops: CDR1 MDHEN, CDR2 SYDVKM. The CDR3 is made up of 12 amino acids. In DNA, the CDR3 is TGTGCCAGCAGCCCTTCCTTTTATGAAGCTTTCTTT. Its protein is CASSPSFYEAFF.

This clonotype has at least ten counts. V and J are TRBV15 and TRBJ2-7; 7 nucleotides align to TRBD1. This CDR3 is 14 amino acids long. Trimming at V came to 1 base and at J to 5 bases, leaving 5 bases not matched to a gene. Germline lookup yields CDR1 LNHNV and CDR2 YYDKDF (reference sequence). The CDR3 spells CATSRAQGMDEQYF. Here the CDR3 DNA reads TGTGCCACCAGCAGAGCACAGGGGATGGACGAGCAGTACTTC.

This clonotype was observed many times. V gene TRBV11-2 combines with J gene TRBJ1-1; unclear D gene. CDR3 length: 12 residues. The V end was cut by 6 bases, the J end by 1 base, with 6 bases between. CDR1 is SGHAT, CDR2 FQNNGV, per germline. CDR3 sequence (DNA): TGTGCCAGCAGGGAGTGGAACACTGAAGCTTTCTTT. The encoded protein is CASREWNTEAFF.

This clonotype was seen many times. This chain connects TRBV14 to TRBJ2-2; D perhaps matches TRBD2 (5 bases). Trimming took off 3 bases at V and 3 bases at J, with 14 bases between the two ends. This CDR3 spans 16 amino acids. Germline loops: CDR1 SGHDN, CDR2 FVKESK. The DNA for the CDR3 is TGTGCCAGCAGCCACCGGGGAAGGATAGACACCGGGGAGCTGTTTTTT. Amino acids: CASSHRGRIDTGELFF. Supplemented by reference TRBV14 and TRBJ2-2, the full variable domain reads EAGVTQFPSHSVIEKGQTVTLRCDPISGHDNLYWYRRVMGKEIKFLLHFVKESKQDESGMPNNRFLAERTGGTYSTLKVQPAELEDSGVYFCASSHRGRIDTGELFFGEGSRLTVL.

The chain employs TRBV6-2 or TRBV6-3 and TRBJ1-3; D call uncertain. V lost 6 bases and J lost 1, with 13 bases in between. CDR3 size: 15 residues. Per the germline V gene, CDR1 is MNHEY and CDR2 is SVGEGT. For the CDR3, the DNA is TGTGCCAGCAGCCGCTTCATTGGGTCTGGAAACACCATATATTTT. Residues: CASSRFIGSGNTIYF.

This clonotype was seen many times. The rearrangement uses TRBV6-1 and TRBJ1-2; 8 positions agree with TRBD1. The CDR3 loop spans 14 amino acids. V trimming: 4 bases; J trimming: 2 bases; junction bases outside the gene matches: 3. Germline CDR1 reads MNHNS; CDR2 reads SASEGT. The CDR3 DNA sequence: TGTGCCAGCAGTGGAGGGACAGGAAACTATGGCTACACCTTC. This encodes CASSGGTGNYGYTF.

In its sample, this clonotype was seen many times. As DNA, the CDR3 is TGTGCCAGCAGTTTTGGCAGGGGGCGCAGCTATGGCTACACCTTC. Its protein product is CASSFGRGRSYGYTF. The chain uses TRBV12-3 or TRBV12-4 and TRBJ1-2, with 8 positions matching TRBD1. The CDR3 extends over 15 amino acids. V lost 3 bases to trimming and J lost 4 bases; unmatched junction nucleotides: 7.

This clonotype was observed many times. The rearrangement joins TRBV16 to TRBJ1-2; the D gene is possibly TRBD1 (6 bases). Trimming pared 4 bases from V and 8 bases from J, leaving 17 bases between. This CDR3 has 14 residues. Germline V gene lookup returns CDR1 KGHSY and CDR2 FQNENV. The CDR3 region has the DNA TGTGCCAGCAGCCCTCGGGGGCAGGTCGGGGGCTACACCTTC. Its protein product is CASSPRGQVGGYTF.